The next 17 T cell receptor beta chains were all read from a single sample in a study of blood T cell repertoires in COVID-19. Some clones are missing from TCRdb's copy, which holds only in-frame ones; the method was immunoSEQ multiplex PCR. The sample records around 700,000 clones, 90% being singletons. Input material: peripheral blood. The receptor source for this set is a young woman with acute or convalescent COVID-19.

The V gene is TRBV5-1, the J gene TRBJ1-5, with 9 bases matching TRBD1. The CDR3 spans 15 residues. In germline, CDR1 is SGHRS, CDR2 YFSETQ. The V segment lost 4 bases and the J segment 7 bases; nucleotides outside the gene matches: 9. CDR3 residues: CASSVSGTGNQPQHF. DNA for the CDR3: TGCGCCAGCAGCGTCTCCGGGACAGGGAACCAGCCCCAGCATTTT.

This CDR3 is CASSPEPQGWNTEAFF. Written as DNA, the CDR3 is TGCGCCAGCAGCCCGGAACCACAGGGTTGGAACACTGAAGCTTTCTTT. The chain has TRBV5-1 and TRBJ1-1, with D possibly TRBD1 on 6 matching bases. Per germline, CDR1 SGHRS and CDR2 YFSETQ. This CDR3 is built from 16 residues. Trimming pared 4 bases from V and 1 base from J, leaving 17 bases between.

The chain uses TRBV18 and TRBJ1-5; perhaps TRBD1 as D (5 bases). This CDR3 has 13 amino acids. The V end was cut by 5 bases, the J end by 3 bases, with 8 bases between. Germline-derived CDR1 and CDR2 are KGHSH and LQKENI. CDR3 bases: TGTGCCAGCTCAGAGACAGACAATCAGCCCCAGCATTTT. This translates into CASSETDNQPQHF. The variable domain in full, completed from reference TRBV18 and TRBJ1-5, reads NAGVMQNPRHLVRRRGQEARLRCSPMKGHSHVYWYRQLPEEGLKFMVYLQKENIIDESGMPKERFSAEFPKEGPSILRIQQVVRGDSAAYFCASSETDNQPQHFGDGTRLSIL.

The rearrangement joins TRBV19 to TRBJ1-1; the D is unclear. CDR3 size: 15 residues. The germline V gene has CDR1 LNHDA and CDR2 SQIVND (reference sequence). V was shortened by 6 bases and J by 1 base, with 15 bases between the two germline ends. The CDR3 spells CASRDDMAGNTEAFF. For the CDR3, the DNA is TGTGCCAGTAGAGACGATATGGCAGGGAACACTGAAGCTTTCTTT.

The V and J genes are TRBV10-1 and TRBJ2-7; TRBD1 agrees at 11 bases. CDR3 length equals 15 residues. The V gene's germline CDR1 is WNHNN and CDR2 SYGVQD (reference sequence). The V and J ends lost 4 bases and 7 bases, in that order; junction bases with no gene match: 9. The chain's CDR3 is CASSGRDRGNREQYF. CDR3 nucleotide sequence: TGCGCCAGCAGTGGCCGGGACAGGGGGAATCGGGAGCAGTACTTC.

The chain joins TRBV5-8 to TRBJ2-7; TRBD1 matches at 8 bases. The trim removed 0 bases at V and 5 bases at J, leaving 7 bases unmatched. The CDR3 is 15 amino acids. Germline V gives CDR1 SGHTS, CDR2 YDEGEE. The CDR3 loop reads CASSLGQGSGDEQYF. The CDR3 bases are TGTGCCAGCAGCTTGGGACAGGGGAGCGGTGACGAGCAGTACTTC.

V usage is TRBV7-2 and J usage is TRBJ2-7; tentatively, D is TRBD2 (6 bases). Trimming stripped 1 base from V and 3 bases from J, with 13 bases between. The germline V gene encodes CDR1 SGHTA and CDR2 FQGNSA. The CDR3 consists of 15 residues. CDR3 residues: CASSLELAGDYEQYF. The CDR3 nucleotides are TGTGCCAGCAGCTTAGAACTAGCCGGGGACTACGAGCAGTACTTC. The variable domain in full, with the rest retrieved from reference TRBV7-2 and TRBJ2-7, is GAGVSQSPSNKVTEKGKDVELRCDPISGHTALYWYRQSLGQGLEFLIYFQGNSAPDKSGLPSDRFSAERTGGSVSTLTIQRTQQEDSAVYLCASSLELAGDYEQYFGPGTRLTVT.

The rearrangement joins TRBV30 to TRBJ1-3; D gene uncertain. Germline CDR1 reads GTSNPN; CDR2 reads SVGIG (reference sequence). Trimming stripped 4 bases from V and 0 bases from J, with 7 bases between. The CDR3 loop spans 13 amino acids. The CDR3 sequence: CAWNSGSGNTIYF. CDR3 DNA: TGTGCCTGGAACTCAGGCTCTGGAAACACCATATATTTT.

The CDR3 sequence: CASSPGTGGGQPQHF. As DNA, the CDR3 is TGTGCCAGCAGCCCCGGGACAGGGGGCGGTCAGCCCCAGCATTTT. The chain uses TRBV7-9 and TRBJ1-5; 12 nucleotides align to TRBD1. Germline lookup yields CDR1 SEHNR and CDR2 FQNEAQ (reference sequence). This CDR3 spans 15 amino acids. V dropped 5 bases and J dropped 6; count of bases not matched to a gene: 5.

The rearrangement joins TRBV15 to TRBJ1-5, with 8 bases identical to TRBD1. After removal of 5 bases from V and 7 bases from J, the junction contained 10 bases not matched to a gene. The CDR3 spans 15 residues. Germline lookup yields CDR1 LNHNV and CDR2 YYDKDF (reference sequence). Here the CDR3 DNA reads TGTGCCACCAGCTCTGCAGGGGGCCTTCGGCAGCCCCAGCATTTT. It translates to CATSSAGGLRQPQHF.

This chain uses TRBV19 with TRBJ1-2; TRBD1 agrees at 7 bases. This CDR3 has 15 residues. CDR1 and CDR2 (germline): LNHDA, SQIVND (reference sequence). Losses at the gene ends were 6 bases for V and 2 bases for J; bases not matched to a gene: 9. CDR3: CASSYRGAENYGYTF. The CDR3 bases are TGTGCCAGTAGCTACAGGGGCGCGGAAAACTATGGCTACACCTTC.

The chain joins TRBV18 to TRBJ1-1; 7 bases match TRBD1. Germline values: CDR1 KGHSH, CDR2 LQKENI. V gave up 6 bases and J gave up 3 bases; unmatched junction bases: 4. There are 13 residues in the CDR3. In DNA, the CDR3 is TGTGCCAGCTCCTTGACAGGGTACACTGAAGCTTTCTTT. Translated: CASSLTGYTEAFF.

The V call is TRBV6-5, the J call TRBJ1-2, with a weak D call TRBD1 (5 bases). There are 15 residues in the CDR3. Looked up from germline, CDR1 is MNHEY and CDR2 is SVGAGI. V shed 6 bases and J shed 9 bases, with 23 bases lying between them. CDR3 in amino acids: CASSSTGSLSGSYTF. DNA of the CDR3: TGTGCCAGCAGCTCAACAGGATCCCTCAGTGGGAGCTACACCTTC.

V and J are TRBV5-1 and TRBJ2-1; tentatively, D is TRBD1 (6 bases). There are 17 residues in the CDR3. Trimming took 0 bases from V and 3 from J, leaving 16 bases between them. Germline V gene data show CDR1 as SGHRS and CDR2 as YFSETQ. The DNA of the CDR3 is TGCGCCAGCAGCTTGGAGTCAGGGGCCCCATTCTACAATGAGCAGTTCTTC. Its protein product is CASSLESGAPFYNEQFF.

J is TRBJ2-2 and V is TRBV9; no reliable D call. Germline lookup yields CDR1 SGDLS and CDR2 YYNGEE. The CDR3 totals 13 residues. Trimming shortened V by 4 bases and J by 5 bases, and 9 bases separated the two germline ends. The DNA for the CDR3 is TGTGCCAGCAGCACCCTATTGACCGGGGAGCTGTTTTTT. Protein: CASSTLLTGELFF.

J is TRBJ1-6 and V is TRBV4-3; weak D call: TRBD1 (6 bases). The germline V and J ends were trimmed by 3 bases and 9 bases, with 12 bases remaining between them. CDR3 length equals 14 residues. CDR1 is LGHNA and CDR2 is YSLEER in the germline V gene. Here the CDR3 reads CASSQLQGGSPLHF. CDR3 nucleotide sequence: TGCGCCAGCAGCCAGCTACAGGGCGGTTCACCCCTCCACTTT.

This chain links TRBV5-6 with TRBJ1-3; D gene uncertain. Per germline, CDR1 SGHDT and CDR2 YYEEEE. The ends were cut back, 2 bases at V and 0 bases at J, with 12 bases in the middle. The CDR3 contains 16 residues. CDR3 in DNA: TGTGCCAGCAGCTTTAGGTCCCCAGGCTCTGGAAACACCATATATTTT. Encoded protein: CASSFRSPGSGNTIYF.